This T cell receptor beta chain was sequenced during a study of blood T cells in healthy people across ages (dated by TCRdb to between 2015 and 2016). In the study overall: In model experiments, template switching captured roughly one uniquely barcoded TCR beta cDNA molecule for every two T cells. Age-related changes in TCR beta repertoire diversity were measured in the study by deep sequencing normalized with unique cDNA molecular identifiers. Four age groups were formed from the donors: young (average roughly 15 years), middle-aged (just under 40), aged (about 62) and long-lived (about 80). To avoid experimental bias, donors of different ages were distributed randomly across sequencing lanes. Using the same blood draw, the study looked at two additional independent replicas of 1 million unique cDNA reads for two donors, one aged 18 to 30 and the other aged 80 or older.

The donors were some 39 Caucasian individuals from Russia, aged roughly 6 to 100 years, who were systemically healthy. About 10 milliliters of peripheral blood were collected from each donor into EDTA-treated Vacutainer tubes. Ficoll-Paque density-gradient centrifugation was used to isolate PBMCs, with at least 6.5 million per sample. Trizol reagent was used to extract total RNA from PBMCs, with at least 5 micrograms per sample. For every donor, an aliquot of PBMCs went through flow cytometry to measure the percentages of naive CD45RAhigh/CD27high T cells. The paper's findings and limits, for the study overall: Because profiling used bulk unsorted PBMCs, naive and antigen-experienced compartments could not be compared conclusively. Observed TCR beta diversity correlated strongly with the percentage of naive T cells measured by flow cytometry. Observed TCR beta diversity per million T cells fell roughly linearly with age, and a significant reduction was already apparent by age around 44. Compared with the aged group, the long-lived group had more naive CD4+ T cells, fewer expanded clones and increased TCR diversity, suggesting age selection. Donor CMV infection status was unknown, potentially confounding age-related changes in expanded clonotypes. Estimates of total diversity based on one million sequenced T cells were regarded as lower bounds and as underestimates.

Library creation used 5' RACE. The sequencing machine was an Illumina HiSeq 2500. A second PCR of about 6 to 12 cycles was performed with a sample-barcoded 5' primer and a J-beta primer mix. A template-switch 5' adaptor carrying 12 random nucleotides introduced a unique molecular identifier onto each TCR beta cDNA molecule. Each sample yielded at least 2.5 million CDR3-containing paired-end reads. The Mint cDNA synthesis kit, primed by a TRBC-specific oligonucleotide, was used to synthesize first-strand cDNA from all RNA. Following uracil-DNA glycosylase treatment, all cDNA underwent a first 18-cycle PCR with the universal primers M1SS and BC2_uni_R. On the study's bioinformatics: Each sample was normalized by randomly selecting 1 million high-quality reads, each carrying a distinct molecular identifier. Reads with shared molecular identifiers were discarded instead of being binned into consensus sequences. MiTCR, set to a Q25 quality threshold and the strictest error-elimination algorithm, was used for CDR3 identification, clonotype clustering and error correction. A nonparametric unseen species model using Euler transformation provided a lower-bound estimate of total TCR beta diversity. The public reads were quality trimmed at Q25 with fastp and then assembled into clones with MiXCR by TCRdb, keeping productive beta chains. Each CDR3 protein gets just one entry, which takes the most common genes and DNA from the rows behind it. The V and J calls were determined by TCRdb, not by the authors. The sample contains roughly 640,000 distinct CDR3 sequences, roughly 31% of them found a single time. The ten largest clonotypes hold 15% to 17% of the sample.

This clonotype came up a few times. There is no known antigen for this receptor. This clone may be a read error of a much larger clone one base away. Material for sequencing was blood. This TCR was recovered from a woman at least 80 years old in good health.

The CDR3 corresponds to CAGSYTGGNGYTF. The DNA sequence reads TGTGCCGGCAGCTATACAGGGGGTAATGGCTACACCTTC. Recombination linked TRBV5-6 to TRBJ1-2, with 8 middle bases fitting TRBD1. The CDR3 has 13 amino acids, counting the end cysteine and phenylalanine. CDR3 DNA is the only sequence kept; it has 39 bases, read in frame from the first base. In the germline V gene, CDR1 corresponds to SGHDT and CDR2 to YYEEEE.